The clone carrying this T cell receptor (beta chain) was counted only a few times. Germline V lookup: CDR1 SGHTA, CDR2 FQGNSA. The CDR3 sequence is 14 residues long. The V end was cut by 5 bases, the J end by 6 bases, with 17 bases between. The sample belongs to a study of blood T cell repertoires in COVID-19. As for the study in general: Acute and convalescent COVID-19 specimens originated in the United States, Italy and Spain. T cells, B-cell-depleted T cells, or PBMCs supplied cDNA or gDNA.

Per the study methods: Reference gene primer amplification gave nucleated cell count estimates. Here immunoSEQ multiplex PCR was the method, and the copy in TCRdb shows in-frame clones only, minus some. V and J calls plus clone size are reproduced from that table; the DNA served to infer D and trimming. Among roughly 270,000 clones listed, approximately 86% were seen once. The sequenced sample was peripheral blood. This receptor was taken from a man younger than 35 with active or convalescent COVID-19. V is TRBV7-2 and J is TRBJ2-7; D uncertain. In DNA, the CDR3 is TGTGCCAGCAGCCCAAGAGGTCCCTTTTTCGAGCAGTACTTC. Protein: CASSPRGPFFEQYF.